A single sample is the source of the 21 T cell receptor beta chains below, sequenced in a study of T cells in Graves' hyperthyroidism and ophthalmopathy. TCR beta CDR3 regions were amplified from RNA. The HTBI primer set drove a first-round RT-PCR of the TCR CDR3. TCRdb used MiXCR to reprocess the multiplex PCR reads, holding one entry per CDR3 protein. The sample lists more than 300,000 distinct CDR3 sequences, about 18% occurring once. Sequencing was carried out using blood. The receptors stem from a man younger than 35 with Graves' ophthalmopathy.

Of note for this clonotype: This may arise from a read error, as a much more abundant clone is one base away. V gene TRBV20-1 combines with J gene TRBJ1-2; no clear D. The CDR3 has 13 amino acids. CDR1 is DFQATT, CDR2 SNEGSKA, per germline (reference sequence). Trimming took 3 bases from V and 2 from J, leaving 10 bases between them. CDR3 sequence (DNA): TGCAGTGCTAGCTGCGCAGGCAACTATGGCTACACCTTC. Its protein is CSASCAGNYGYTF.

This clonotype has a count of ten or more. This CDR3 reads CASSEDPSGGDTDTQYF. In DNA, the CDR3 is TGTGCCAGCAGTGAAGATCCTAGCGGGGGTGACACAGATACGCAGTATTTT. The genes are TRBV2 and TRBJ2-3; 10 positions match TRBD2. CDR3 size: 17 residues. V lost 1 base to trimming and J lost 2 bases; unmatched junction nucleotides: 6. Germline V lookup: CDR1 SNHLY, CDR2 FYNNEI.

This chain links TRBV6-9 with TRBJ1-2; D gene uncertain. The CDR3 is 12 amino acids. V shed 8 bases and J shed 4 bases, with 11 bases lying between them. CDR1 is MNHGY, CDR2 SVAAGI, per germline. As DNA, the CDR3 is TGTGCCAGCCCATACCCGTTCTATGGCTACACCTTC. This translates into CASPYPFYGYTF.

This chain uses TRBV7-3 with TRBJ2-1; 7 bases line up with TRBD1. Germline V gene lookup returns CDR1 SGHTA and CDR2 FQGTGA. Unmatched junction bases numbered 8, after V lost 5 bases and J lost 7 bases. The CDR3 totals 14 residues. The CDR3 DNA sequence: TGTGCCAGCAGCCCAGAGACAGGGTGGAATGAGCAGTTCTTC. Translation: CASSPETGWNEQFF.

In this sample, this clonotype turned up many times. The chain uses TRBV7-8 and TRBJ1-6; D is unclear. V lost 5 bases and J 7 bases, leaving 15 bases between the germline ends. CDR1 and CDR2 (germline): SGHVS, FQNEAQ. The CDR3 has 15 residues. Here the CDR3 reads CASSPSPAGNSPLHF. CDR3 coding DNA: TGTGCCAGCAGCCCCTCTCCGGCTGGAAATTCACCCCTCCACTTT.

This clonotype was seen at least ten times. The chain recombines TRBV12-3 or TRBV12-4 with TRBJ2-5, with D perhaps assigned TRBD1 or TRBD2 (6 bases each). V was cut by 3 bases and J by 5 bases, with 16 bases left in between. The CDR3 totals 15 residues. This chain's CDR3 is CASSFPPGAEETQYF. The CDR3 DNA sequence: TGTGCCAGCAGTTTCCCTCCGGGGGCGGAGGAGACCCAGTACTTC.

This clonotype was seen repeatedly, ten times or more. The gene calls are TRBV7-6 and TRBJ2-7; D is perhaps TRBD1 (6 bases). This CDR3 comprises 15 residues. Germline V gene lookup returns CDR1 SGHVS and CDR2 FNYEAQ. The V gene lost 2 bases and the J gene lost 2 bases, with 13 bases spanning the gap. The CDR3 DNA is TGTGCCAGCAGCTTAACTCAGGACAGAGCCTACGAGCAGTACTTC. It yields the protein CASSLTQDRAYEQYF.

The table lists this clonotype with many counts. The CDR3 nucleotides are TGTGCCAGCAGCCAAGGGCTAGCGGGGGATGTAGATACGCAGTATTTT. Its protein product is CASSQGLAGDVDTQYF. The chain couples TRBV3-1 to TRBJ2-3; 10 nucleotides align to TRBD2. This CDR3 is 16 amino acids long. V gave up 1 base and J gave up 5 bases; unmatched junction bases: 6. Germline V gene data show CDR1 as LGHDT and CDR2 as YNNKEL (reference sequence).

This clonotype was recorded many times. This rearrangement joins TRBV2 to TRBJ2-5; D may be TRBD2 (6 bases). Germline-derived CDR1 and CDR2 are SNHLY and FYNNEI. The CDR3 is 14 residues long. Trimming took 2 bases from V and 0 from J, leaving 7 bases between them. In nucleotides, the CDR3 is TGTGCCAGCAGTGAATCTAGCGACCAAGAGACCCAGTACTTC. Translated: CASSESSDQETQYF.

The CDR3 spells CASSQEATYTGLLQETQYF. CDR3 nucleotides: TGCGCCAGCAGCCAAGAGGCGACCTATACAGGGTTGCTCCAAGAGACCCAGTACTTC. The chain carries TRBV4-1 and TRBJ2-5; a possible D gene is TRBD1 (6 bases). Germline CDR1 reads MGHRA; CDR2 reads YSYEKL. V was pared by 0 bases and J by 1 base, with 21 bases between. This CDR3 is 19 amino acids long.

This clonotype showed up just a few times. The gene calls are TRBV7-9 and TRBJ2-7; tentative D call: TRBD1 (6 bases). Germline V gene lookup returns CDR1 SEHNR and CDR2 FQNEAQ (reference sequence). V dropped 1 base and J dropped 7 bases, with 11 bases sitting between them. This CDR3 region has 13 residues. Here the CDR3 DNA reads TGTGCCAGCAGCTTAGGGGGGCAGCGGGAGCAGTACTTC. Its translation: CASSLGGQREQYF.

In the case of this clonotype: This could be a read error, since a much larger clone is one nucleotide away. The chain has TRBV5-5 and TRBJ2-1; D is unresolved. The J call may not be correct, given that the DNA end is closer to TRBJ2-7. There are 13 residues in the CDR3. CDR1 and CDR2 (germline): SGHKS, YYEKEE (reference sequence). As DNA, the CDR3 is TGTGCCAGCGGGCCCAGGTCCTACAATGAGCAGTACTTC. This gives the protein CASGPRSYNEQYF.

This clonotype was seen more than once but under ten times. The V and J genes are TRBV6-1 and TRBJ1-5; D is undetermined. Germline loops: CDR1 MNHNS, CDR2 SASEGT. Trimming removed 4 bases at V and 6 bases at J, with 13 bases between. The CDR3 runs 14 residues. The CDR3 loop reads CASSGEGGGQPQHF. The CDR3 coding sequence is TGTGCCAGCAGTGGGGAGGGAGGTGGTCAGCCCCAGCATTTT.

This clonotype was recorded many times. The chain links TRBV6-1 to TRBJ1-1; D uncertain. The germline gives CDR1 MNHNS, CDR2 SASEGT. The CDR3 runs to 14 residues. The V gene lost 1 base and the J gene lost 5 bases, with 11 bases spanning the gap. The CDR3, as DNA: TGTGCCAGCAGTGAAGACCCGGGCTGGACTGAAGCTTTCTTT. Protein product: CASSEDPGWTEAFF.

The chain couples TRBV5-4 to TRBJ1-5; D unresolved. The CDR3 is 15 amino acids. V shed 3 bases and J shed 0 bases, with 10 bases lying between them. Germline CDR1 SGHNT, CDR2 YYREEE (reference sequence). The CDR3 sequence is CASSWTTNSNQPQHF. The CDR3 DNA sequence: TGTGCCAGCAGCTGGACGACGAATAGCAATCAGCCCCAGCATTTT.

At least ten counts were recorded for this clonotype. The J gene is TRBJ1-5, the V gene TRBV6-5, with a weak D call TRBD1 (5 bases). The germline V and J ends were trimmed by 0 bases and 2 bases, with 8 bases remaining between them. Germline CDR1 reads MNHEY; CDR2 reads SVGAGI. The CDR3 runs 15 residues. The CDR3, as DNA: TGTGCCAGCAGTTACTCGATAGGGGGCAATCAGCCCCAGCATTTT. This translates into CASSYSIGGNQPQHF.

The sample holds many counts of this clonotype. V is TRBV11-2 and J is TRBJ2-7; maybe TRBD1 (6 bases). Trimming removed 0 bases from V and 5 bases from J, with 11 bases in between. The germline CDR1 and CDR2 sequences are SGHAT and FQNNGV. CDR3 length equals 14 residues. The DNA of the CDR3 is TGTGCCAGCAGCTTAGACAGGGGAAATCACGAGCAGTACTTC. Protein: CASSLDRGNHEQYF.

Many counts were recorded for this clonotype. The chain uses TRBV7-8 and TRBJ1-4, with TRBD1 as a possible D gene (6 bases). The V gene's germline CDR1 is SGHVS and CDR2 FQNEAQ. Trimming removed 1 base from V and 0 bases from J, with 6 bases in between. The CDR3 runs to 15 residues. The CDR3 DNA is TGTGCCAGCAGCTTAGGGACAGCAACTAATGAAAAACTGTTTTTT. Its translation is CASSLGTATNEKLFF.

The sample holds a few counts of this clonotype. The V gene is TRBV6-5, the J gene TRBJ2-1; 9 bases align to TRBD1. The V segment lost 2 bases and the J segment 8 bases; nucleotides outside the gene matches: 4. Germline assignment: CDR1 MNHEY and CDR2 SVGAGI. This CDR3 is built from 14 residues. In DNA, the CDR3 is TGTGCCAGCAGTTACGGGGGACAGGGTTATGAGCAGTTCTTC. Its translation is CASSYGGQGYEQFF.

This clonotype has just one count. It may be a read error: a sequence one base away is much more abundant. The rearrangement uses TRBV12-3 or TRBV12-4 and TRBJ2-3; 8 bases are shared with TRBD1. The CDR3 length is 18 residues. The CDR3 is CVSSSTSLRQGTTDTQYF. The CDR3 nucleotides read TGTGTCAGCAGTTCGACCTCCTTGAGACAGGGGACCACAGATACGCAGTATTTT.

The table lists this clonotype with a few counts. The rearrangement links TRBV15 to TRBJ2-5; D remains ambiguous. Germline V gene sequence: CDR1 LNHNV, CDR2 YYDKDF (reference sequence). The CDR3 length is 13 residues. V shed 5 bases and J shed 5 bases, with 12 bases lying between them. DNA for the CDR3: TGTGCCACCAGCGAGAGAGTCAAGGAGACCCAGTACTTC. Translated, it gives CATSERVKETQYF.